The 17 T cell receptor beta chains listed next were all sequenced from one sample in a study of human T cells and chemical hapten exposure. TCRdb redid the calling of the RACE reads with MiXCR, one entry per CDR3 protein. The sample consists of 70,000 to 90,000 distinct CDR3 sequences, less than 11% of them appearing once. Time point denoted: patch test 2, 6 weeks after DPC sensitization. Noted treatment: therapeutic diphenylcyclopropenone sensitization with weekly scalp DPC. This specimen consisted of whole blood, obtained in connection with sensitization to the hapten diphenylcyclopropenone (DPC). The receptors were sampled from a woman aged 50 to 60 with alopecia areata. Some clones in this sample may be carry-over from other donors' samples.

This clonotype was seen ten or more times. The gene calls are TRBV3-1 and TRBJ1-2, with 7 positions matching TRBD1. The length of the CDR3 is 16 residues. Trimming cost V 3 bases and J 1 base; bases outside gene matches: 8. The germline V gene has CDR1 LGHDT and CDR2 YNNKEL (reference sequence). CDR3 DNA sequence: TGTGCCAGCAGCCAGGCCCGGGACAGCTTTAACTATGGCTACACCTTC. This codes for CASSQARDSFNYGYTF.

This clonotype has a count of ten or more. The chain couples TRBV11-2 to TRBJ2-1, with D unresolved. The germline gives CDR1 SGHAT, CDR2 FQNNGV. Trimming pared 4 bases from V and 0 bases from J, leaving 10 bases between. The CDR3 loop spans 15 amino acids. The CDR3 nucleotides read TGTGCCAGCAGCTCGTTGGGAAGCTCCTACAATGAGCAGTTCTTC. The encoded protein is CASSSLGSSYNEQFF.

Many counts were recorded for this clonotype. The chain uses TRBV7-9 and TRBJ2-3, with D maybe TRBD1 (6 bases). CDR1 and CDR2 (germline): SEHNR, FQNEAQ (reference sequence). Trimming removed 2 bases from V and 6 bases from J, with 18 bases in between. There are 16 residues in the CDR3. CDR3 region: CASSLTLAGVLDTQYF. The CDR3 coding sequence is TGTGCCAGCAGCTTAACATTGGCAGGGGTGCTCGATACGCAGTATTTT.

There are many counts of this clonotype. The chain is built from TRBV11-3 and TRBJ2-7, with 12 nucleotides matching TRBD2. Germline lookup yields CDR1 SGHNT and CDR2 YENEEA. The CDR3 loop spans 14 amino acids. V was pared by 3 bases and J by 6 bases, with 3 bases of the junction left unmatched. The DNA of the CDR3 is TGTGCCAGCAGCTTGACTAGCGGGAGCATCGAGCAGTACTTC. Residues: CASSLTSGSIEQYF.

In its sample, this clonotype was seen many times. The chain is built from TRBV7-8 and TRBJ1-1; D call uncertain. Trimming cost V 3 bases and J 4 bases, with 9 bases left between them. Germline values: CDR1 SGHVS, CDR2 FQNEAQ. The CDR3 length is 13 residues. CDR3 DNA sequence: TGTGCCAGCAGCTTGTCTCGAAGCACTGAAGCTTTCTTT. It encodes CASSLSRSTEAFF.

This clonotype showed up just a few times. This chain joins TRBV7-9 and TRBJ2-5; the match to TRBD1 covers 7 bases. From germline, CDR1 is SEHNR and CDR2 FQNEAQ (reference sequence). V lost 5 bases and J lost 5; bases outside the gene matches: 11. CDR3 length equals 15 residues. This CDR3 is CASSLKQGRGETQYF. CDR3 in DNA: TGTGCCAGCAGCCTCAAACAGGGGAGAGGGGAGACCCAGTACTTC.

This clonotype was found a few times. The rearrangement uses TRBV18 and TRBJ2-1; D is uncertain. Germline CDR1 is KGHSH and CDR2 is LQKENI. The CDR3 contains 16 residues. The V gene lost 3 bases and the J gene lost 0 bases, with 12 bases spanning the gap. For the CDR3, the DNA is TGTGCCAGCTCACCCCAAACAGCCGGCTCCTACAATGAGCAGTTCTTC. This sequence encodes CASSPQTAGSYNEQFF.

This clonotype has at least ten counts. This sequence joins TRBV7-6 and TRBJ2-3; 7 positions match TRBD1. This CDR3 region has 16 residues. Germline V CDR1 and CDR2: SGHVS, FNYEAQ. The junction had 5 bases not matched to a gene; V was cut back by 1 base and J by 1 base. The CDR3 loop reads CASSLVGGGGTDTQYF. The CDR3 DNA follows: TGTGCCAGCAGCTTAGTAGGGGGCGGCGGCACAGATACGCAGTATTTT.

The table lists this clonotype with many counts. V gene TRBV12-3 or TRBV12-4 combines with J gene TRBJ2-7, with D unresolved. V lost 2 bases, J lost 7 bases, and 12 bases lay in between. The CDR3 is 13 amino acids. In nucleotides, the CDR3 is TGTGCCAGCAGTTTACACCACATGCGGGAGCAGTACTTC. This translates into CASSLHHMREQYF.

This clonotype was seen at least ten times. The chain couples TRBV20-1 to TRBJ2-2; D gene ambiguous. This CDR3 has 13 residues. Germline loops: CDR1 DFQATT, CDR2 SNEGSKA (reference sequence). V was clipped by 3 bases and J by 2 bases, with 7 bases between them. CDR3 region: CSASRPNTGELFF. The CDR3 DNA sequence: TGCAGTGCTAGCCGGCCAAACACCGGGGAGCTGTTTTTT.

This chain joins TRBV7-2 and TRBJ2-2, with a weak D call TRBD2 (6 bases). Germline loops: CDR1 SGHTA, CDR2 FQGNSA. The CDR3 covers 16 residues. Trimming removed 5 bases from V and 5 bases from J, with 18 bases in between. CDR3 DNA sequence: TGTGCCAGCAGCACAGCACCGGGACTTTCTACCGGGGAGCTGTTTTTT. It yields the protein CASSTAPGLSTGELFF. Together with reference TRBV7-2 and TRBJ2-2, the CDR3 gives the full variable domain: GAGVSQSPSNKVTEKGKDVELRCDPISGHTALYWYRQSLGQGLEFLIYFQGNSAPDKSGLPSDRFSAERTGGSVSTLTIQRTQQEDSAVYLCASSTAPGLSTGELFFGEGSRLTVL.

Many counts were recorded for this clonotype. V is TRBV9 and J is TRBJ1-1; D ambiguous. This CDR3 comprises 15 residues. Germline V gene sequence: CDR1 SGDLS, CDR2 YYNGEE. The V end lost 0 bases, the J end lost 0 bases, and 9 bases lay between the germline ends. CDR3 sequence reads: CASSVGAVMNTEAFF. In nucleotides, the CDR3 is TGTGCCAGCAGCGTAGGGGCTGTAATGAACACTGAAGCTTTCTTT.

This sequence joins TRBV20-1 and TRBJ2-3, with 9 bases aligning to TRBD1. This CDR3 contains 14 residues. CDR1 is DFQATT and CDR2 is SNEGSKA in the germline V gene (reference sequence). V was pared by 2 bases and J by 4 bases, with 4 bases of the junction left unmatched. The CDR3 protein is CSARSGQGADTQYF. Here the CDR3 DNA reads TGCAGTGCTAGATCGGGACAGGGCGCAGATACGCAGTATTTT.

There are many counts of this clonotype. The chain joins TRBV18 to TRBJ2-1, with a tentative D call TRBD1 (6 bases). V was cut by 3 bases and J by 4 bases, with 19 bases left in between. In germline, CDR1 is KGHSH, CDR2 LQKENI. The CDR3 extends over 17 amino acids. The CDR3 region is CASSPDSSTKYYNEQFF. In DNA form, the CDR3 reads TGTGCCAGCTCACCGGACAGTTCTACGAAATATTACAATGAGCAGTTCTTC.

This clonotype turned up a few times. V gene TRBV6-6 combines with J gene TRBJ2-3; 7 bases match TRBD1. The CDR3 runs to 16 residues. The germline gives CDR1 MNHNY, CDR2 SVGAGI (reference sequence). With 4 bases clipped from V and 5 bases from J, the junction kept 12 bases outside the gene matches. The CDR3 here is CASSSTRQGEKDTQYF. DNA for the CDR3: TGTGCCAGCAGTTCTACCCGACAGGGTGAGAAAGATACGCAGTATTTT.

This clonotype was observed many times. CDR3 DNA: TGTGCCAGCAGTTTAAGTGTAGGCCAACACTACGAGCAGTACTTC. It translates to CASSLSVGQHYEQYF. This chain connects TRBV2 to TRBJ2-7, with D hard to call. Trimming removed 5 bases at V and 3 bases at J, with 17 bases between. Germline values: CDR1 SNHLY, CDR2 FYNNEI. The CDR3 runs 15 residues. Looking up the rest from reference TRBV2 and TRBJ2-7 gives the full variable domain: EPEVTQTPSHQVTQMGQEVILRCVPISNHLYFYWYRQILGQKVEFLVSFYNNEISEKSEIFDDQFSVERPDGSNFTLKIRSTKLEDSAMYFCASSLSVGQHYEQYFGPGTRLTVT.

This clonotype has at least ten counts. CDR3 protein: CASGLVQRNTEAFF. The CDR3 DNA is TGTGCTAGTGGTTTGGTACAGAGAAACACTGAAGCTTTCTTT. This chain links TRBV12-5 with TRBJ1-1; D unclear. The V gene's germline CDR1 is LGHNT and CDR2 FRNRAP. V was cut by 0 bases and J by 2 bases, with 7 bases left in between. The CDR3 is made up of 14 amino acids.